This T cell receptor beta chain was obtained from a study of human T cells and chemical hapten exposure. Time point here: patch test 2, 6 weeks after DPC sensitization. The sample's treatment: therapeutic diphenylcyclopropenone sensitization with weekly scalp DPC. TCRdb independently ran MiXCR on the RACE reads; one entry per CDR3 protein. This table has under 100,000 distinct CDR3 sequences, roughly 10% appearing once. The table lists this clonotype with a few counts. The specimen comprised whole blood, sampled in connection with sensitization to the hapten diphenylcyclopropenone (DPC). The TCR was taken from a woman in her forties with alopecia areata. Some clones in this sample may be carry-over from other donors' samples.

Written as DNA, the CDR3 is TGCGCCAGCAGCTTGGGGTCCAGCGCGAACACCGGGGAGCTGTTTTTT. Amino acids: CASSLGSSANTGELFF. The chain is built from TRBV5-1 and TRBJ2-2; D is uncertain. The CDR3 runs 16 residues. V lost 0 bases, J lost 0 bases, and 9 bases lay in between. The germline gives CDR1 SGHRS, CDR2 YFSETQ.